These 10 T cell receptor beta chains were all obtained from the same sample, sequenced in a study of control samples from healthy donors and cancer patients. The repertoire was sequenced with immunoSEQ multiplex PCR; TCRdb's copy has only in-frame clones and lacks some. Of about 99,000 clones listed, around 89% are singletons. Sequenced material: PBMCs. These receptors originate from a man aged 55 to 70 with lung cancer.

The chain recombines TRBV6-1 with TRBJ2-7, with D hard to call. The ends were cut back, 2 bases at V and 3 bases at J, with 11 bases in the middle. CDR3 length: 14 residues. Per germline, CDR1 MNHNS and CDR2 SASEGT. CDR3 DNA sequence: TGTGCCAGCAGTGAATTAGGGCATAACTACGAGCAGTACGTC. It specifies CASSELGHNYEQYV.

V and J are TRBV5-1 and TRBJ1-2, with TRBD1 identical over 7 bases. The trim removed 3 bases at V and 4 bases at J, leaving 9 bases unmatched. Germline CDR1 reads SGHRS; CDR2 reads YFSETQ. The CDR3 extends over 15 amino acids. The CDR3: CASSWTSDRAYGYTF. CDR3 DNA sequence: TGCGCCAGCAGCTGGACCTCCGACAGGGCCTATGGCTACACCTTC.

Concerning this clone: At the DNA level, this CDR3 is encoded by other sequences in the same sample as well. This chain connects TRBV5-1 to TRBJ1-1; unclear D gene. V gave up 0 bases and J gave up 4 bases, with 10 bases separating them. The CDR3 has 14 amino acids. Germline V gives CDR1 SGHRS, CDR2 YFSETQ. CDR3 residues: CASSLEGSGTEAFF. Written as DNA, the CDR3 is TGCGCCAGCAGCTTGGAAGGATCGGGCACTGAAGCTTTCTTT.

This chain joins TRBV19 and TRBJ1-2, with TRBD1 identical over 7 bases. The J segment lost 5 bases and the V segment lost 4 bases, leaving 10 bases of the junction unmatched. The CDR3 is made up of 15 amino acids. Germline V CDR1 and CDR2: LNHDA, SQIVND (reference sequence). The CDR3 is CASSTDTGTAYGYTF. DNA of the CDR3: TGTGCCAGTAGTACGGATACCGGGACAGCTTATGGCTACACCTTC. Using reference TRBV19 and TRBJ1-2 for the parts outside the CDR3, the full variable domain is DGGITQSPKYLFRKEGQNVTLSCEQNLNHDAMYWYRQDPGQGLRLIYYSQIVNDFQKGDIAEGYSVSREKKESFPLTVTSAQKNPTAFYLCASSTDTGTAYGYTFGSGTRLTVV.

The genes are TRBV3-1 (or the pseudogene TRBV3-2) and TRBJ1-4; no definite D call. Trimming took 1 base from V and 13 from J, leaving 10 bases between them. Per the germline V gene, CDR1 is LGHDT and CDR2 is YNNKEL (reference sequence). The CDR3 is made up of 12 amino acids. CDR3 amino acids: CASSQVKVGLFF. As DNA, the CDR3 is TGTGCCAGCAGCCAAGTCAAAGTCGGACTGTTTTTT.

V and J are TRBV13 and TRBJ2-1; D remains ambiguous. Germline CDR1 PRHDT, CDR2 FYEKMQ (reference sequence). This CDR3 comprises 13 residues. Trimming took 5 bases from V and 9 from J, leaving 14 bases between them. The CDR3 DNA follows: TGTGCCAGCAGCCTCCCGTTCGACGCTGAGCAGTTCTTC. It is translated as CASSLPFDAEQFF.

This rearrangement joins TRBV18 to TRBJ2-3; tentatively, D is TRBD2 (7 bases). Germline CDR1 reads KGHSH; CDR2 reads LQKENI. Deletions cut 3 bases from V and 4 bases from J, with 11 bases between. This CDR3 spans 14 amino acids. CDR3 DNA: TGTGCCAGCTCACCTGGGGGGGCCTCAGATACGCAGTATTTT. Its translation is CASSPGGASDTQYF. The variable domain in full, with the rest retrieved from reference TRBV18 and TRBJ2-3, is NAGVMQNPRHLVRRRGQEARLRCSPMKGHSHVYWYRQLPEEGLKFMVYLQKENIIDESGMPKERFSAEFPKEGPSILRIQQVVRGDSAAYFCASSPGGASDTQYFGPGTRLTVL.

The rearrangement uses TRBV7-2 and TRBJ2-2, with D possibly being TRBD1 (5 bases). There are 14 residues in the CDR3. Trimming shortened V by 5 bases and J by 5 bases, and 12 bases separated the two germline ends. The germline V gene has CDR1 SGHTA and CDR2 FQGNSA. CDR3 sequence reads: CASSPPRDTGELFF. The DNA of the CDR3 is TGTGCCAGCAGCCCCCCCAGGGATACCGGGGAGCTGTTTTTT.

This clone showed up just once. The chain has TRBV5-5 and TRBJ1-5; the D gene is possibly TRBD1 (6 bases). Germline V gives CDR1 SGHKS, CDR2 YYEKEE (reference sequence). Trimming took 7 bases from V and 9 from J, leaving 20 bases between them. The CDR3 loop spans 14 amino acids. CDR3 nucleotides: TGTGCCAGCCACACAGGGTCCATTAGGAGGCCCCAGCATTTT. It encodes CASHTGSIRRPQHF.

This CDR3 reads CAWGRIPNTEAFF. CDR3 DNA sequence: TGTGCCTGGGGCCGGATCCCGAACACTGAAGCTTTCTTT. J is TRBJ1-1 and V is TRBV30; D is unclear. The CDR3 sequence is 13 residues long. Germline CDR1 reads GTSNPN; CDR2 reads SVGIG (reference sequence). Trimming stripped 5 bases from V and 1 base from J, with 11 bases between.